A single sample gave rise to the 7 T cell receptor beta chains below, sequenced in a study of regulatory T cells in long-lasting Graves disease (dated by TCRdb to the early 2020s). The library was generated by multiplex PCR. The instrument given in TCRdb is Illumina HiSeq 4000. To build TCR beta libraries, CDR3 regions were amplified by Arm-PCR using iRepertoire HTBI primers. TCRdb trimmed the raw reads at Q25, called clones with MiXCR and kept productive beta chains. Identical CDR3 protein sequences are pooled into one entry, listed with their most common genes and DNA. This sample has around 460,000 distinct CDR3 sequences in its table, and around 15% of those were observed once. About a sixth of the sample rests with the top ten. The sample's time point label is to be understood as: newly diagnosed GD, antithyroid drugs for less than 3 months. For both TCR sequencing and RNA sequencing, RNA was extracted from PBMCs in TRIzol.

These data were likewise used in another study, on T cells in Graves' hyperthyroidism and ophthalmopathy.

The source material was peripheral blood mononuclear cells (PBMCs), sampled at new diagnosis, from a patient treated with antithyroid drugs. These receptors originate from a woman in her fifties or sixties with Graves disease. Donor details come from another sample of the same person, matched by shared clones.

Here the CDR3 DNA reads TGTGCCAGCAGGGAGACAGGGCGGACTGAAGCTTTCTTT. Translation: CASRETGRTEAFF. The gene calls are TRBV6-1 and TRBJ1-1; the match to TRBD1 covers 7 bases. The CDR3 is 13 residues long. With 6 bases clipped from V and 5 bases from J, the junction kept 6 bases outside the gene matches. The germline V gene has CDR1 MNHNS and CDR2 SASEGT.

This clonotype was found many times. The CDR3 spells CASSPVVRSSYEQYF. In DNA, the CDR3 is TGTGCCAGCTCACCAGTTGTCAGGAGCTCCTACGAGCAGTACTTC. The gene calls are TRBV18 and TRBJ2-7; D unclear. The CDR3 is 15 amino acids. CDR1 is KGHSH and CDR2 is LQKENI in the germline V gene. Trimming pared 2 bases from V and 0 bases from J, leaving 11 bases between.

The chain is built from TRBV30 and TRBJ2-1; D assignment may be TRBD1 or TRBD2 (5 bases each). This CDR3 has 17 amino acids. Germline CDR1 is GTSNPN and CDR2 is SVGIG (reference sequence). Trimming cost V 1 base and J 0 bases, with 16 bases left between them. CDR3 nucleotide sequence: TGTGCCTGGAGTGGGGGTTTGGGGACCAGCTCCTACAATGAGCAGTTCTTC. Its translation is CAWSGGLGTSSYNEQFF.

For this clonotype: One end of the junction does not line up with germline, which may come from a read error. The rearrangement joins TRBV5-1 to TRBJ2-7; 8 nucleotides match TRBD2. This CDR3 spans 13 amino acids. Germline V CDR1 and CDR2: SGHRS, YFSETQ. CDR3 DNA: TGTGCCAGCAGACCAGCGGGAGATTACGAGCAGTACTTC. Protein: CASRPAGDYEQYF.

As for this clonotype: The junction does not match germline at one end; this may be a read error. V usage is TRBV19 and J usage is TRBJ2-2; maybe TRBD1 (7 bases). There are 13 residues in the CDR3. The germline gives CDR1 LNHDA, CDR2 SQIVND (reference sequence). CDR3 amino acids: CASMRRGPGELFF. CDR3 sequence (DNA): TGTGCCAGTATGAGGAGGGGGCCCGGGGAGCTGTTCTTT.

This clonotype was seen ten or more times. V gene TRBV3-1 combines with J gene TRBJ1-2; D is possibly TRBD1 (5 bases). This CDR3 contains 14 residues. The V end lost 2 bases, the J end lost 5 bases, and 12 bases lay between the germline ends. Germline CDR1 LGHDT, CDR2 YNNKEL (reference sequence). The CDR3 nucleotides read TGTGCCAGCAGCCAACAGGGAACTCCATATGGCTACACCTTC. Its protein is CASSQQGTPYGYTF.

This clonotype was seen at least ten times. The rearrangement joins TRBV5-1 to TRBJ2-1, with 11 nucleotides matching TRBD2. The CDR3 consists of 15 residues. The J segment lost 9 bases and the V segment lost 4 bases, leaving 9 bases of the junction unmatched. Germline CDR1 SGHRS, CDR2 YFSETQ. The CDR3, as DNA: TGCGCCAGCAGCCCTAGACTAGCGGGAAGGGGTGAGCAGTTCTTC. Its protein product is CASSPRLAGRGEQFF.